One sample yielded the 8 T cell receptor beta chains listed below, sequenced in a study of blood T cells in healthy people across ages. A sample-barcoded 5' primer and a J-beta primer mix were used in a second PCR of roughly 7 to 11 cycles. TCRdb re-derived calls from the 5' RACE reads in MiXCR, one entry per CDR3 protein. The repertoire holds 1.5 million to 2 million distinct CDR3 sequences, with around 50% as singletons. The specimen was blood. The receptors shown here come from a woman aged 40-49 years in good health.

The chain links TRBV6-6 to TRBJ2-1; D not resolved. The end of the DNA is better explained by TRBJ2-7, so the J call may be wrong. Germline V gene lookup returns CDR1 MNHNY and CDR2 SVGAGI (reference sequence). The CDR3 length is 16 residues. For the CDR3, the DNA is TGTGCCAGCAGTTCCCCCCCCGGTACGAACTACAATGAGCAGTACTTC. This encodes CASSSPPGTNYNEQYF.

The chain uses TRBV2 and TRBJ1-1; D is uncertain. From germline, CDR1 is SNHLY and CDR2 FYNNEI. This CDR3 has 13 residues. Trimming removed 4 bases at V and 8 bases at J, with 14 bases between. CDR3: CASSGQAVGEAFF. In nucleotides, the CDR3 is TGTGCCAGCAGTGGTCAGGCCGTAGGGGAAGCTTTCTTT. Full variable domain (missing parts from reference TRBV2 and TRBJ1-1): EPEVTQTPSHQVTQMGQEVILRCVPISNHLYFYWYRQILGQKVEFLVSFYNNEISEKSEIFDDQFSVERPDGSNFTLKIRSTKLEDSAMYFCASSGQAVGEAFFGQGTRLTVV.

The V gene is TRBV5-8, the J gene TRBJ2-3, with D perhaps matching TRBD2 (6 bases). The CDR3 is 16 residues long. V was shortened by 4 bases and J by 3 bases, with 18 bases between the two germline ends. CDR1 is SGHTS and CDR2 is YDEGEE in the germline V gene. The CDR3 loop is CASSMAGGVGTDTQYF. Here the CDR3 DNA reads TGTGCCAGCAGCATGGCCGGAGGGGTAGGGACAGATACGCAGTATTTT.

The chain is built from TRBV3-1 and TRBJ2-3; 13 nucleotides match TRBD2. The V segment lost 1 base and the J segment 1 base; nucleotides outside the gene matches: 2. The CDR3 length is 17 residues. The germline CDR1 and CDR2 sequences are LGHDT and YNNKEL (reference sequence). Here the CDR3 reads CASSQVGTSGGTDTQYF. CDR3 DNA: TGTGCCAGCAGCCAAGTTGGGACTAGCGGGGGCACAGATACGCAGTATTTT.

The rearrangement links TRBV5-1 to TRBJ2-3; TRBD2 aligns across 7 bases. From germline, CDR1 is SGHRS and CDR2 YFSETQ. This CDR3 spans 14 amino acids. V was pared by 3 bases and J by 3 bases, with 4 bases of the junction left unmatched. The CDR3 DNA is TGCGCCAGCAGCTCCCGGGGGGAAACAGATACGCAGTATTTT. Translation gives CASSSRGETDTQYF. Using reference TRBV5-1 and TRBJ2-3 for the parts outside the CDR3, the full variable domain is KAGVTQTPRYLIKTRGQQVTLSCSPISGHRSVSWYQQTPGQGLQFLFEYFSETQRNKGNFPGRFSGRQFSNSRSEMNVSTLELGDSALYLCASSSRGETDTQYFGPGTRLTVL.

This clonotype was observed a handful of times. This rearrangement joins TRBV6-5 to TRBJ2-7; D is unclear. The CDR3 sequence is 12 residues long. V was shortened by 8 bases and J by 7 bases, with 15 bases between the two germline ends. CDR1 is MNHEY and CDR2 is SVGAGI in the germline V gene. The CDR3 loop reads CASATLTGEQYF. The DNA of the CDR3 is TGTGCCAGCGCGACCCTCACCGGGGAGCAGTACTTC.

This clonotype was seen more than once but under ten times. This chain uses TRBV15 with TRBJ1-4, with D uncertain. The CDR3 contains 14 residues. Germline V gives CDR1 LNHNV, CDR2 YYDKDF (reference sequence). V was cut by 8 bases and J by 5 bases, with 15 bases left in between. CDR3 amino acids: CATLGPVENEKLFF. The CDR3 nucleotides read TGTGCCACCCTTGGACCCGTTGAAAATGAAAAACTGTTTTTT.

The chain employs TRBV29-1 and TRBJ2-7; D is ambiguous. CDR3 length: 12 amino acids. CDR1 is SQVTM, CDR2 ANQGSEA, per germline. V was cut by 0 bases and J by 9 bases, with 12 bases left in between. The CDR3 nucleotides read TGCAGCGTTGAAGAAGCGCAGACCGGGCAGTACTTC. Translated, it gives CSVEEAQTGQYF.